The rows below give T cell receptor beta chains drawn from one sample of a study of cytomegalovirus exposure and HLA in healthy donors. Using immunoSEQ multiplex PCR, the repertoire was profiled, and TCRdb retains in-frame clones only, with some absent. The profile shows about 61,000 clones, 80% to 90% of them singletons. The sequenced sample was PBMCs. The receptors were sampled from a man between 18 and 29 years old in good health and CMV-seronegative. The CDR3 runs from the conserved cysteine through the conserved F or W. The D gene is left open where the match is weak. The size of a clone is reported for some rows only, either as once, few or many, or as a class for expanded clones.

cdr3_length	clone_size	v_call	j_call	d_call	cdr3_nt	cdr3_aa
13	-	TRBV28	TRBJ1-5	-	TGTGCCAGGGCCGGGGGAAGCAATCAGCCCCAGCATTTT	CARAGGSNQPQHF
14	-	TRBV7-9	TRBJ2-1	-	TGTGCCAGCAGGGACGGGACAAACTACAATGAGCAGTTCTTC	CASRDGTNYNEQFF
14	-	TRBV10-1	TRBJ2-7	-	TGCGCCAGCAGTGAGGATATCACACCCTACGAGCAGTACTTC	CASSEDITPYEQYF
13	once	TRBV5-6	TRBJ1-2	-	TGTGCCAGCAGCTTACAGCCCGTCCATGGCTACACCTTC	CASSLQPVHGYTF
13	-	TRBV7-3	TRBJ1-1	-	TGTGCCAGCAGCTTCGGCGGGAACACTGAAGCTTTCTTT	CASSFGGNTEAFF
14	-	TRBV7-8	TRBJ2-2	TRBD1	TGTGCCAGCAGTACAGGGGAGAGGACCGGGGAGCTGTTTTTT	CASSTGERTGELFF
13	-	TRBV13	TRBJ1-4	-	TGTGCCAGCAGCACAGGACCGGTTGGGAAACTGTTTTTT	CASSTGPVGKLFF
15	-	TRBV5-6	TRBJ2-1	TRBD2	TGTGCCAGCAGCCGCAGCCAGCTAGCGGCCGATGAGCAGTTCTTC	CASSRSQLAADEQFF
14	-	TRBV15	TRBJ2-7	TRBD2	TGTGCCACCGCCTGGCTAGCGGGGGCCTACGAGCAGTACTTC	CATAWLAGAYEQYF
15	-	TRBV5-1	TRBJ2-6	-	TGCGCCAGCGACAGCCCCCCCTCTGGGGCCAACGTCCTGACTTTC	CASDSPPSGANVLTF
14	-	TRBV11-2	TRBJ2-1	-	TGTGCCAGCATCCCCCAACGGTTGTACAATGAGCAGTTCTTC	CASIPQRLYNEQFF